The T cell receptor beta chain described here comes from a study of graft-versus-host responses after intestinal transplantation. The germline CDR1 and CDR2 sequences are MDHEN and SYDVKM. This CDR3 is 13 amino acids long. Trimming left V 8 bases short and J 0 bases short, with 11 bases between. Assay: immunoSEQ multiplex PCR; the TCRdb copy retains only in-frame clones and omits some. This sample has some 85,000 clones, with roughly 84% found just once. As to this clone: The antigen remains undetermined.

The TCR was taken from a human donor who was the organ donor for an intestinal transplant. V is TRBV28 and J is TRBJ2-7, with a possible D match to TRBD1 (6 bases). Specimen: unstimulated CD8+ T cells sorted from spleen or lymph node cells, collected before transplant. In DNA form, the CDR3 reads TGTGCCAGCGCCAAGACAGGCTCCTACGAGCAGTACTTC. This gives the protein CASAKTGSYEQYF.